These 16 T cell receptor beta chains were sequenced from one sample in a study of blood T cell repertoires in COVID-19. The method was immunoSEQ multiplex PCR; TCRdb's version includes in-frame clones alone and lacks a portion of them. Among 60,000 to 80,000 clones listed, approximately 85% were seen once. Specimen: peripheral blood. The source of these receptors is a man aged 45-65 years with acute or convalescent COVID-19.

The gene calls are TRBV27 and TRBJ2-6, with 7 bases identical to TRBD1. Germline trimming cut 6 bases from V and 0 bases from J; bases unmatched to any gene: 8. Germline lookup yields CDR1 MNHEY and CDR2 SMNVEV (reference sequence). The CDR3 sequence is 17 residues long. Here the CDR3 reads CASRTDRVASGANVLTF. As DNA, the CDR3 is TGTGCCAGCAGGACAGACAGGGTAGCCTCTGGGGCCAACGTCCTGACTTTC.

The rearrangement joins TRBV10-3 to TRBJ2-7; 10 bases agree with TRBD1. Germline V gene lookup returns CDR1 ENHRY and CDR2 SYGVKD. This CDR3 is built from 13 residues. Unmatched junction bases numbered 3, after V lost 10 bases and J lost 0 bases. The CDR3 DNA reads TGTGCCACAGGGGACAGGGGCTCCTACGAGCAGTACTTC. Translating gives CATGDRGSYEQYF.

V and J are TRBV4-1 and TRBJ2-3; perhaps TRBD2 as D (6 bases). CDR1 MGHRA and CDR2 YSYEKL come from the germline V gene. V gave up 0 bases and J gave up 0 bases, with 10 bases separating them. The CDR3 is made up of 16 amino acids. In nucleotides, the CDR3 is TGCGCCAGCAGCCAAGACGGGAGCGCCAGCACAGATACGCAGTATTTT. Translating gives CASSQDGSASTDTQYF.

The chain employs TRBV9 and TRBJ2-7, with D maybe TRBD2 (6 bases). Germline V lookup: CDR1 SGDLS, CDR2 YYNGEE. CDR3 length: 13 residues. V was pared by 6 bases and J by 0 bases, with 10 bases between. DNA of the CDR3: TGTGCCAGCACCGTCGGGGGCTCCTACGAGCAGTACGTC. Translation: CASTVGGSYEQYV.

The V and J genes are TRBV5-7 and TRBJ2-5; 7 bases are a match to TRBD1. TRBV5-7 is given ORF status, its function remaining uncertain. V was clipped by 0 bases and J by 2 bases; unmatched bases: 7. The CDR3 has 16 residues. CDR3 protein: CASSLGLQGRQETQYF. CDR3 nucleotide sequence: TGTGCCAGCAGCTTGGGCCTACAGGGGCGACAAGAGACCCAGTACTTC.

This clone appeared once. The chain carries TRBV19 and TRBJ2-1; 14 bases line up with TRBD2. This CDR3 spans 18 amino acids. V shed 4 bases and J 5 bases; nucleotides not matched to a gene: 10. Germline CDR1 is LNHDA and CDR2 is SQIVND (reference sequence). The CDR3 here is CASSTYGLAGGSDNEQFF. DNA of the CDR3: TGTGCCAGTAGTACATACGGACTAGCGGGGGGTTCGGACAATGAGCAGTTCTTC. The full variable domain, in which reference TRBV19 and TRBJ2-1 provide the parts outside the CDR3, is DGGITQSPKYLFRKEGQNVTLSCEQNLNHDAMYWYRQDPGQGLRLIYYSQIVNDFQKGDIAEGYSVSREKKESFPLTVTSAQKNPTAFYLCASSTYGLAGGSDNEQFFGPGTRLTVL.

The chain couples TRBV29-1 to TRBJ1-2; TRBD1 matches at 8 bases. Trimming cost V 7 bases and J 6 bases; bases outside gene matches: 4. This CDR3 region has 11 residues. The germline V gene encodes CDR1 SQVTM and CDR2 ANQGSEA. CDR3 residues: CSGSGGDGYTF. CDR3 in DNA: TGCAGCGGATCAGGGGGCGATGGCTACACCTTC.

The CDR3, as DNA: TGTGCCAGCAGCCACACAGGGAACACCGGGGAGCTGTTTTTT. Amino acids: CASSHTGNTGELFF. J is TRBJ2-2 and V is TRBV3-1 (or the pseudogene TRBV3-2), with TRBD1 as a possible D gene (5 bases). The CDR3 totals 14 residues. The V gene's germline CDR1 is LGHDT and CDR2 YNNKEL (reference sequence). V was shortened by 3 bases and J by 1 base, with 6 bases between the two germline ends.

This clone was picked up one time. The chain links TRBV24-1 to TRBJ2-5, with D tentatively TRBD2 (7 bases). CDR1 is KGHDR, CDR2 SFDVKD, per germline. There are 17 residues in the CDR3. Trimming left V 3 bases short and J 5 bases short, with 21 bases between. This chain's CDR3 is CATSDHAGVTGGETQYF. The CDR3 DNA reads TGTGCCACCAGTGATCACGCGGGGGTGACAGGCGGGGAGACCCAGTACTTC.

CDR3 DNA sequence: TGTGCCAGCAGCTTAGGGGCTAGCGGAGCCCCCACAGATACGCAGTATTTT. Translated: CASSLGASGAPTDTQYF. The chain has TRBV13 and TRBJ2-3; 7 bases line up with TRBD2. The germline CDR1 and CDR2 sequences are PRHDT and FYEKMQ (reference sequence). Losses at the gene ends were 0 bases for V and 2 bases for J; bases not matched to a gene: 8. The CDR3 runs to 17 residues.

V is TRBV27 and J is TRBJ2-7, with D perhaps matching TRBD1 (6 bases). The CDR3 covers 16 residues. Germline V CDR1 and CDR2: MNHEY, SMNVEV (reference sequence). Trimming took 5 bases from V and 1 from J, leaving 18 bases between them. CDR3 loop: CASSPSTGSISYEQYF. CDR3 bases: TGTGCCAGCAGTCCCTCGACAGGTTCGATTTCCTACGAGCAGTACTTC.

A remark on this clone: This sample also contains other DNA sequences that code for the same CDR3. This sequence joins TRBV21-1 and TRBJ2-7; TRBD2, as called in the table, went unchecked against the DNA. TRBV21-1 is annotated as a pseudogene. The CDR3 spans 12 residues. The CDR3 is CASSKRSYEQYV. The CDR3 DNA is TGTGCCAGCAGCAAGAGGTCCTACGAGCAGTACGTC.

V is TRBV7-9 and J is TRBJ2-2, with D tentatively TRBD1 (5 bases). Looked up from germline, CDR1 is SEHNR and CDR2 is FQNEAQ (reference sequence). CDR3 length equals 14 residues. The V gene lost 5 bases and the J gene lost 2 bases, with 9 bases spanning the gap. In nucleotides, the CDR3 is TGTGCCAGCAGCCTAGGGGCTAACACCGGGGAGCTGTTTTTT. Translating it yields CASSLGANTGELFF.

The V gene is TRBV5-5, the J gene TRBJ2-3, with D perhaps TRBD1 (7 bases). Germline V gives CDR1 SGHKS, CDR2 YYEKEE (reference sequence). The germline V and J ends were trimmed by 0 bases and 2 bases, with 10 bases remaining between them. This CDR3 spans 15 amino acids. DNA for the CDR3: TGTGCCAGCAGCTTGGCAGGGGGGTTCACAGATACGCAGTATTTT. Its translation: CASSLAGGFTDTQYF.

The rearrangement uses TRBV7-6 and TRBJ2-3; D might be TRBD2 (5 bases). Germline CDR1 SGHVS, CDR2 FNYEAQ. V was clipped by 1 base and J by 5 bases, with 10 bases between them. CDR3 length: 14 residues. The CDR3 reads CASSLGEGGDTQYF. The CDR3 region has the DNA TGTGCCAGCAGCTTAGGTGAGGGCGGAGATACGCAGTATTTT. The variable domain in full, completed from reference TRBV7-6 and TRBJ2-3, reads GAGVSQSPRYKVTKRGQDVALRCDPISGHVSLYWYRQALGQGPEFLTYFNYEAQQDKSGLPNDRFSAERPEGSISTLTIQRTEQRDSAMYRCASSLGEGGDTQYFGPGTRLTVL.

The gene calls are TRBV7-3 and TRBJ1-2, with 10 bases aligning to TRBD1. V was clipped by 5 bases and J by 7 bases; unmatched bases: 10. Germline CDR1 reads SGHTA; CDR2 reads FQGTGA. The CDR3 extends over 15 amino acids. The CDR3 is CASSRATGGVGGYTF. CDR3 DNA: TGTGCCAGCAGCCGCGCGACAGGGGGCGTCGGTGGCTACACCTTC.